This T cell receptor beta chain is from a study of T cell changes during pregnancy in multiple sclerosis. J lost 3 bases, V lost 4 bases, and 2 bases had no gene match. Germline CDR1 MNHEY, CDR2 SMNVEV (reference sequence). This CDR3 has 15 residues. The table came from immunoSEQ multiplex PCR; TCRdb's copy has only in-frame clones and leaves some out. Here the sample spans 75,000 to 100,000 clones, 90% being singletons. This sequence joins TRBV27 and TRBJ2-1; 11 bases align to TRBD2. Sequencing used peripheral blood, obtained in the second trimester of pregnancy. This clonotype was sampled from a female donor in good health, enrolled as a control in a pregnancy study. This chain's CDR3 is CASSSGLADYNEQFF. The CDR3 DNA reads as TGTGCCAGCAGTTCGGGACTAGCGGACTACAATGAGCAGTTCTTC.